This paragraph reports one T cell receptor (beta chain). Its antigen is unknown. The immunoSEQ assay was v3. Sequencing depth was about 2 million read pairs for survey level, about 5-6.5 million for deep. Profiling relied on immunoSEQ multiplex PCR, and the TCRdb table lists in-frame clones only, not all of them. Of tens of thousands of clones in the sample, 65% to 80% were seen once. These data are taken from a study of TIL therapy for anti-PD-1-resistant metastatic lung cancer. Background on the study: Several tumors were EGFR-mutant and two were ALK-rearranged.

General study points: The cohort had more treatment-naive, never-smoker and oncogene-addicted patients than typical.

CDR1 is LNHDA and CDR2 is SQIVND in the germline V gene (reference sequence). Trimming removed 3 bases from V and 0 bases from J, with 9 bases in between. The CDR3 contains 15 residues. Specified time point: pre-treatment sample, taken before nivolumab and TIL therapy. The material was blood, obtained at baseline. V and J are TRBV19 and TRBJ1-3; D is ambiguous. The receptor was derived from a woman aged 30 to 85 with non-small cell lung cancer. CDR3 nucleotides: TGTGCCAGTAGTATTCAGATTAGCTCTGGAAACACCATATATTTT. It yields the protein CASSIQISSGNTIYF.